Presented here are 32 T cell receptor beta chains from one specimen sequenced in a study of T-cell reconstitution after alpha-beta-depleted transplantation in children. Unique molecular identifiers were used in preparing the TCRbeta library. TCRdb itself ran the PCR reads through MiXCR, one entry per CDR3 protein. The sample yields roughly 250,000 distinct CDR3 sequences, 6.5% to 10% seen once. Sequenced here: PBMCs, mostly from graft donor cells, sampled 180 days after TCRalphabeta/CD19-depleted stem cell transplant. The source of these receptors is a male patient younger than 18 who had a stem cell transplant for acute lymphoblastic leukemia, so the T cells may come from the graft donor.

This clonotype was seen at least ten times. The gene calls are TRBV11-2 and TRBJ2-5; 8 bases align to TRBD2. Germline V CDR1 and CDR2: SGHAT, FQNNGV. The trim removed 2 bases at V and 10 bases at J, leaving 6 bases unmatched. The CDR3 totals 13 residues. The CDR3: CASSLRPGGGQYF. Here the CDR3 DNA reads TGTGCCAGCAGCTTACGGCCCGGGGGGGGCCAGTACTTC.

Regarding this clonotype: This clone may be a read error of a much larger clone one base away. V and J are TRBV4-1 and TRBJ1-5; no definite D call. Germline V gene sequence: CDR1 MGHRA, CDR2 YSYEKL. The CDR3 totals 16 residues. V shed 2 bases and J shed 1 base, with 12 bases lying between them. The chain's CDR3 is CASSQLGLGSNQPQHF. The DNA of the CDR3 is TGCGCCAGCAGCCAACTTGGACTGGGGAGCAATCAGCCCCAGCATTTT.

There are many counts of this clonotype. This chain links TRBV4-3 with TRBJ2-3; D remains ambiguous. The V gene lost 2 bases and the J gene lost 3 bases, with 6 bases spanning the gap. The length of the CDR3 is 13 residues. Germline CDR1 LGHNA, CDR2 YSLEER. The CDR3 protein is CASSQIETDTQYF. The CDR3 DNA follows: TGCGCCAGCAGCCAAATAGAGACAGATACGCAGTATTTT.

The rearrangement joins TRBV7-8 to TRBJ2-7; 9 bases fit TRBD1. Losses at the gene ends were 4 bases for V and 3 bases for J; bases not matched to a gene: 7. The CDR3 has 15 amino acids. Germline V lookup: CDR1 SGHVS, CDR2 FQNEAQ. The CDR3 nucleotides read TGTGCCAGCAGCTCCGGGACAGGGACAGACTACGAGCAGTACTTC. It yields the protein CASSSGTGTDYEQYF.

This clonotype was observed many times. The chain recombines TRBV6-2 or TRBV6-3 with TRBJ1-1; tentatively, D is TRBD1 (6 bases). Trimming stripped 7 bases from V and 0 bases from J, with 21 bases between. CDR3 length equals 17 residues. Germline CDR1 MNHEY, CDR2 SVGEGT. The CDR3 coding sequence is TGTGCCAGCACCTTGAACCCGGGACACACTTTGAACACTGAAGCTTTCTTT. It specifies CASTLNPGHTLNTEAFF.

To note about this clonotype: A much bigger clone sits one base away, suggesting this may be a read error. The chain employs TRBV10-3 and TRBJ2-7; perhaps TRBD1 as D (6 bases). This CDR3 region has 14 residues. Per germline, CDR1 ENHRY and CDR2 SYGVKD. CDR3 protein: CTIRVDRYGYEQYF. CDR3 bases: TGTACCATCAGGGTCGACAGGTACGGATACGAGCAGTACTTC.

Many counts were recorded for this clonotype. This chain connects TRBV12-3 or TRBV12-4 to TRBJ1-2; D gene uncertain. The CDR3 has 14 amino acids. Trimming cost V 7 bases and J 6 bases, with 18 bases left between them. For the CDR3, the DNA is TGTGCCAGCACCCCGCGGAGGGAAACCCATGGCTACACCTTC. As protein: CASTPRRETHGYTF.

This clonotype was seen repeatedly, ten times or more. The genes are TRBV6-5 and TRBJ1-6; 7 bases agree with TRBD1. The germline V gene has CDR1 MNHEY and CDR2 SVGAGI. Trimming took 0 bases from V and 5 from J; bases not matched to a gene: 1. CDR3 length: 15 residues. CDR3: CASSYSGQNNSPLHF. As DNA, the CDR3 is TGTGCCAGCAGTTACTCGGGACAGAATAATTCACCCCTCCACTTT.

In this sample, this clonotype turned up many times. This rearrangement joins TRBV5-6 to TRBJ2-2, with 12 bases that match TRBD2. The J segment lost 5 bases and the V segment lost 0 bases, leaving 5 bases of the junction unmatched. Germline V gene sequence: CDR1 SGHDT, CDR2 YYEEEE. This CDR3 is 17 amino acids long. CDR3 residues: CASSLGLAGVRTGELFF. The CDR3, as DNA: TGTGCCAGCAGCTTGGGACTAGCGGGAGTAAGGACCGGGGAGCTGTTTTTT.

The sample holds many counts of this clonotype. This sequence joins TRBV12-3 or TRBV12-4 and TRBJ1-5; D is ambiguous. V was pared by 6 bases and J by 1 base, with 13 bases between. CDR3 size: 15 residues. CDR3 nucleotides: TGTGCCAGCAGCCCTAGGCACCCGAGCAATCAGCCCCAGCATTTT. Its translation: CASSPRHPSNQPQHF.

With regard to this clonotype: The junction and the germline gene differ at one end; a read error may be behind it. V gene TRBV7-4 combines with J gene TRBJ1-1; unclear D gene. The CDR3 is made up of 12 amino acids. Germline CDR1 SGHVT, CDR2 SQSDAQ. CDR3 region: CAGSSAVTEAFF. CDR3 in DNA: TGTGCCGGCAGCTCAGCGGTTACTGAAGCTTTCTTT. Full variable domain (remainder filled in from reference TRBV7-4 and TRBJ1-1): GAGVSQSPRYKVAKRGRDVALRCDSISGHVTLYWYRQTLGQGSEVLTYSQSDAQRDKSGRPSGRFSAERPERSVSTLKIQRTEQGDSAVYLCAGSSAVTEAFFGQGTRLTVV.

In its sample, this clonotype was seen many times. This chain uses TRBV7-9 with TRBJ1-1, with D possibly being TRBD1 (5 bases). CDR1 is SEHNR, CDR2 FQNEAQ, per germline (reference sequence). V was shortened by 5 bases and J by 5 bases, with 12 bases between the two germline ends. The CDR3 has 13 residues. The CDR3 DNA follows: TGTGCCAGCAGCCCTCCGCAGGGAACTGAAGCTTTCTTT. Protein sequence: CASSPPQGTEAFF.

This clonotype was picked up many times. The chain uses TRBV12-3 or TRBV12-4 and TRBJ2-1; 8 bases match TRBD2. This CDR3 has 16 amino acids. J gave up 9 bases and V 6 bases, and 16 bases lay outside the gene matches. The CDR3 region is CASSRLAGLRWGEQFF. In DNA, the CDR3 is TGTGCCAGCAGCCGCCTAGCGGGCCTACGATGGGGTGAGCAGTTCTTC.

Ten or more counts support this clonotype. This chain's CDR3 is CASSGTGTRIVYEQYF. The DNA for the CDR3 is TGCGCCAGCAGTGGGACCGGGACTAGGATAGTTTACGAGCAGTACTTC. The chain links TRBV5-1 to TRBJ2-7, with 8 bases fitting TRBD2. The CDR3 spans 16 residues. J lost 4 bases, V lost 5 bases, and 14 bases had no gene match. Per germline, CDR1 SGHRS and CDR2 YFSETQ. The full variable domain, its missing parts supplied by reference TRBV5-1 and TRBJ2-7, is KAGVTQTPRYLIKTRGQQVTLSCSPISGHRSVSWYQQTPGQGLQFLFEYFSETQRNKGNFPGRFSGRQFSNSRSEMNVSTLELGDSALYLCASSGTGTRIVYEQYFGPGTRLTVT.

This clonotype has ten or more counts. The rearrangement joins TRBV28 to TRBJ2-2, with D perhaps matching TRBD2 (6 bases). The CDR3 covers 18 residues. V was clipped by 1 base and J by 2 bases, with 17 bases between them. Per the germline V gene, CDR1 is MDHEN and CDR2 is SYDVKM. CDR3 in amino acids: CASSLSLGLLQNTGELFF. The CDR3, as DNA: TGTGCCAGCAGTTTATCCCTCGGACTACTTCAAAACACCGGGGAGCTGTTTTTT.

This clonotype has a count of ten or more. In nucleotides, the CDR3 is TGTGCCAGCAGTTTAGGGCGGGGCCTAGACTACGAGCAGTACTTC. It specifies CASSLGRGLDYEQYF. This rearrangement joins TRBV12-3 or TRBV12-4 to TRBJ2-7; D possibly corresponds to TRBD2 (6 bases). Trimming took 1 base from V and 3 from J, leaving 13 bases between them. The CDR3 is 15 amino acids.

In this sample, this clonotype turned up many times. The genes are TRBV12-3 or TRBV12-4 and TRBJ2-3; D gene uncertain. The CDR3 sequence is 14 residues long. V was cut by 2 bases and J by 2 bases, with 8 bases left in between. The CDR3 DNA reads TGTGCCAGCAGTTTAAGGGAACACACAGATACGCAGTATTTT. Amino acid sequence: CASSLREHTDTQYF.

This clonotype has at least ten counts. The V and J genes are TRBV11-3 and TRBJ2-1; D remains ambiguous. The CDR3 runs to 13 residues. V shed 7 bases and J shed 7 bases, with 14 bases lying between them. Germline lookup yields CDR1 SGHNT and CDR2 YENEEA. The CDR3 DNA sequence: TGTGCCAGCAAGGCCGGAAATACTAATGAGCAGTTCTTC. It is translated as CASKAGNTNEQFF.

This clonotype came up many times. The chain uses TRBV20-1 and TRBJ1-5, with no clear D. The CDR3 contains 17 residues. Germline V lookup: CDR1 DFQATT, CDR2 SNEGSKA (reference sequence). V was cut by 0 bases and J by 6 bases, with 21 bases left in between. As DNA, the CDR3 is TGCAGTGCTAGAGATGGGCGCATGGAAGGAAAACGTCAGCCCCAGCATTTT. Residues: CSARDGRMEGKRQPQHF.

This clonotype was seen ten or more times. The chain carries TRBV3-1 and TRBJ2-2, with TRBD2 matching over 16 bases. This CDR3 is 18 amino acids long. Germline-derived CDR1 and CDR2 are LGHDT and YNNKEL (reference sequence). The V segment lost 1 base and the J segment 5 bases; nucleotides outside the gene matches: 4. The CDR3: CASSQVGTSGRDTGELFF. The CDR3 nucleotides are TGTGCCAGCAGCCAAGTCGGGACTAGCGGGAGGGATACCGGGGAGCTGTTTTTT.

This clonotype has a count of ten or more. V and J are TRBV18 and TRBJ1-1; 11 bases are shared with TRBD1. The ends lost 6 bases at V and 7 bases at J; junction bases unmatched: 4. This CDR3 has 13 residues. Germline V gives CDR1 KGHSH, CDR2 LQKENI. The CDR3 DNA reads TGTGCCAGCTCCCAGGGACAGGGGGTTGAAGCTTTCTTT. It yields the protein CASSQGQGVEAFF. Looking up the rest from reference TRBV18 and TRBJ1-1 gives the full variable domain: NAGVMQNPRHLVRRRGQEARLRCSPMKGHSHVYWYRQLPEEGLKFMVYLQKENIIDESGMPKERFSAEFPKEGPSILRIQQVVRGDSAAYFCASSQGQGVEAFFGQGTRLTVV.

This clonotype occurred many times. The V call is TRBV28, the J call TRBJ1-4; D uncertain. Trimming removed 6 bases from V and 9 bases from J, with 8 bases in between. CDR1 and CDR2 (germline): MDHEN, SYDVKM. The length of the CDR3 is 11 residues. CDR3 DNA sequence: TGTGCCAGCAGCCTACAGAAAAAACTGTTTTTT. Translated: CASSLQKKLFF.

The V and J genes are TRBV6-5 and TRBJ2-7; 7 bases map to TRBD2. The germline gives CDR1 MNHEY, CDR2 SVGAGI. J was trimmed by 3 bases and V by 2 bases; bases with no gene match: 7. The CDR3 is 15 residues long. The CDR3 region is CASSYIGRTSYEQYF. The DNA of the CDR3 is TGTGCCAGCAGTTACATCGGCAGGACTAGCTACGAGCAGTACTTC.

This clonotype was seen ten or more times. V and J are TRBV28 and TRBJ2-7, with D unclear. CDR3 length: 14 amino acids. Deletions cut 3 bases from V and 4 bases from J, with 13 bases between. Germline CDR1 MDHEN, CDR2 SYDVKM. CDR3 nucleotides: TGTGCCAGCAGTTTCTGGGCAGGCCAATACGAGCAGTACTTC. Protein sequence: CASSFWAGQYEQYF. Combining the CDR3 with reference TRBV28 and TRBJ2-7 gives the whole variable domain DVKVTQSSRYLVKRTGEKVFLECVQDMDHENMFWYRQDPGLGLRLIYFSYDVKMKEKGDIPEGYSVSREKKERFSLILESASTNQTSMYLCASSFWAGQYEQYFGPGTRLTVT.

The sample holds many counts of this clonotype. The chain has TRBV12-3 or TRBV12-4 and TRBJ2-7; TRBD2 might be the D (5 bases). The V and J ends lost 2 bases and 4 bases respectively, with 12 bases between them. The CDR3 is 14 residues long. This CDR3 is CASSLTQRGYEQYF. The CDR3 DNA reads TGTGCCAGCAGTTTAACCCAAAGAGGGTACGAGCAGTACTTC.

With regard to this clonotype: This sequence may be a read error, since a much larger clone differs from it by one base. The J gene is TRBJ2-6, the V gene TRBV28; D may be TRBD1 (5 bases). This CDR3 is built from 15 residues. Germline values: CDR1 MDHEN, CDR2 SYDVKM. The CDR3 coding sequence is TGTGCCAGCACCAAAGGGGCCTCTGGGGCCGACGTCCTGACTTTC. Its protein is CASTKGASGADVLTF.

A few counts support this clonotype. The rearrangement links TRBV5-4 to TRBJ2-7; D is possibly TRBD2 (6 bases). Germline V gene lookup returns CDR1 SGHNT and CDR2 YYREEE (reference sequence). V lost 1 base to trimming and J lost 2 bases, with 10 bases between them. There are 14 residues in the CDR3. The CDR3 reads CASSLLSGPYEQYF. The CDR3 DNA reads TGTGCCAGCAGCTTGCTTAGCGGCCCCTACGAGCAGTACTTC.

This clonotype was detected ten times or more. This chain joins TRBV6-1 and TRBJ1-3, with D perhaps TRBD1 (6 bases). The germline gives CDR1 MNHNS, CDR2 SASEGT. This CDR3 comprises 14 residues. V was shortened by 6 bases and J by 2 bases, with 11 bases between the two germline ends. The DNA for the CDR3 is TGTGCCAGCAGCCCAGGGGTGGCTGGAAACACCATATATTTT. Protein: CASSPGVAGNTIYF.

This clonotype was detected many times. This chain links TRBV5-1 with TRBJ2-7, with 9 bases lining up with TRBD1. The germline V gene has CDR1 SGHRS and CDR2 YFSETQ. V shed 0 bases and J 5 bases; nucleotides not matched to a gene: 3. This CDR3 has 14 residues. CDR3 sequence (DNA): TGCGCCAGCAGCTTGGGGGACAGGGTCCACGAGCAGTACTTC. Translated, it gives CASSLGDRVHEQYF.

The table lists this clonotype with a few counts. The V call is TRBV6-1, the J call TRBJ2-6; 9 bases agree with TRBD2. CDR1 is MNHNS, CDR2 SASEGT, per germline. V gave up 8 bases and J gave up 0 bases; unmatched junction bases: 2. CDR3 size: 15 residues. CDR3 sequence: CASAGGGSGANVLTF. CDR3 DNA sequence: TGTGCCAGCGCGGGGGGGGGCTCTGGGGCCAACGTCCTGACTTTC.

This clonotype came up a few times. The chain combines TRBV12-3 or TRBV12-4 with TRBJ2-2; D is uncertain. The V gene lost 3 bases and the J gene lost 1 base, with 9 bases spanning the gap. This CDR3 is built from 15 residues. The CDR3 sequence is CASSFGQLNTGELFF. CDR3 DNA: TGTGCCAGCAGTTTCGGCCAGCTGAACACCGGGGAGCTGTTTTTT.

This clonotype was picked up a small number of times. The chain uses TRBV19 and TRBJ1-5, with D possibly being TRBD1 (6 bases). Per the germline V gene, CDR1 is LNHDA and CDR2 is SQIVND (reference sequence). The ends were cut back, 3 bases at V and 6 bases at J, with 6 bases in the middle. The CDR3 contains 12 residues. Here the CDR3 reads CASSIRGQPQHF. The CDR3 DNA reads as TGTGCCAGTAGTATCAGGGGTCAGCCCCAGCATTTT.